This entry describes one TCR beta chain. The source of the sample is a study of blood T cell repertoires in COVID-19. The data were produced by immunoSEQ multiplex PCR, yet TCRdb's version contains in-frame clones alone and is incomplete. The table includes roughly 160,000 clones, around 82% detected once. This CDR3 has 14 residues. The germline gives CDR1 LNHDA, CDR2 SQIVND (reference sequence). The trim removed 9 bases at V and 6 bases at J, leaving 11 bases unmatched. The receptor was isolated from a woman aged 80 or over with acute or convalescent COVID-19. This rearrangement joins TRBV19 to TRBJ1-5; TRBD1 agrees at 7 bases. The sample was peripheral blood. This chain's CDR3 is CASLDRVGGQPQHF. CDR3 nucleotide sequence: TGTGCCAGCCTCGACAGGGTGGGCGGTCAGCCCCAGCATTTT.